The 20 T cell receptor beta chains below were found in one sample sequenced in a study of memory CD4+ T cells and cytomegalovirus serostatus. The protocol was immunoSEQ multiplex PCR, while the TCRdb copy is restricted to in-frame clones and leaves out a portion. The sample lists about 62,000 clones; about 80% were seen once. The sort gate was single viable CD3+CD4+CD8-CD45RO+ cells for memory CD4+ T cells. Specimen: memory CD4+ T cells from blood. Receptors originate from an adult in good health and CMV-seropositive.

J is TRBJ2-7 and V is TRBV5-4, with 7 bases that match TRBD2. Trimming at V came to 0 bases and at J to 3 bases, leaving 3 bases not matched to a gene. Germline lookup yields CDR1 SGHNT and CDR2 YYREEE (reference sequence). The CDR3 is made up of 14 amino acids. The CDR3: CASSLEPSGYEQYF. DNA for the CDR3: TGTGCCAGCAGCTTGGAGCCTAGCGGCTACGAGCAGTACTTC.

The chain has TRBV6-5 and TRBJ2-7; D remains unclear. This CDR3 has 14 residues. Trimming took 0 bases from V and 0 from J, leaving 6 bases between them. Germline values: CDR1 MNHEY, CDR2 SVGAGI. The CDR3 region has the DNA TGTGCCAGCAGTTACTCCCAATCCTCCTACGAGCAGTACTTC. This sequence encodes CASSYSQSSYEQYF.

This chain uses TRBV9 with TRBJ1-1, with 8 bases matching TRBD1. V was pared by 0 bases and J by 7 bases, with 2 bases of the junction left unmatched. This CDR3 contains 13 residues. Per the germline V gene, CDR1 is SGDLS and CDR2 is YYNGEE. CDR3 in DNA: TGTGCCAGCAGCGTAGAACAGGGGGTTGAAGCTTTCTTT. Translating gives CASSVEQGVEAFF.

The chain joins TRBV28 to TRBJ1-1; 7 bases match TRBD1. Germline CDR1 reads MDHEN; CDR2 reads SYDVKM. V was pared by 7 bases and J by 0 bases, with 8 bases of the junction left unmatched. The CDR3 contains 15 residues. Written as DNA, the CDR3 is TGTGCCAGCATCTCGGAGGGGGCGGTGAACACTGAAGCTTTCTTT. This gives the protein CASISEGAVNTEAFF.

This chain joins TRBV5-4 and TRBJ2-7, with 14 bases matching TRBD2. The CDR3 sequence is 18 residues long. With 0 bases clipped from V and 3 bases from J, the junction kept 8 bases outside the gene matches. Germline V gene sequence: CDR1 SGHNT, CDR2 YYREEE (reference sequence). Here the CDR3 DNA reads TGTGCCAGCAGCTTGGCCGGGACTAGCGGGGGTCCAATCTACGAGCAGTACTTC. The encoded protein is CASSLAGTSGGPIYEQYF. The complete variable domain, with remaining parts taken from reference TRBV5-4 and TRBJ2-7, reads ETGVTQSPTHLIKTRGQQVTLRCSSQSGHNTVSWYQQALGQGPQFIFQYYREEENGRGNFPPRFSGLQFPNYSSELNVNALELDDSALYLCASSLAGTSGGPIYEQYFGPGTRLTVT.

The chain joins TRBV5-4 to TRBJ2-1, with 8 bases that match TRBD2. The CDR3 consists of 16 residues. The V gene's germline CDR1 is SGHNT and CDR2 YYREEE (reference sequence). J lost 6 bases, V lost 0 bases, and 8 bases had no gene match. The CDR3 loop is CASSLDQSGGGNEQFF. The CDR3 DNA reads TGTGCCAGCAGCTTGGACCAAAGCGGGGGAGGCAATGAGCAGTTCTTC.

The chain joins TRBV5-6 to TRBJ2-2; 9 bases are shared with TRBD1. The V gene's germline CDR1 is SGHDT and CDR2 YYEEEE. The ends lost 3 bases at V and 6 bases at J; junction bases unmatched: 9. The CDR3 is 16 amino acids. The CDR3 bases are TGTGCCAGCAGCTCCGGGACAGGGTATTTCGCCGGGGAGCTGTTTTTT. Translating gives CASSSGTGYFAGELFF.

This clone has a single count. This rearrangement joins TRBV29-1 to TRBJ2-3; 14 bases are shared with TRBD2. The CDR3 is 13 amino acids. Trimming removed 8 bases from V and 9 bases from J; junction bases left unmatched: 7. Germline CDR1 SQVTM, CDR2 ANQGSEA. This CDR3 is CSIRLAGGITQYF. In DNA form, the CDR3 reads TGCAGCATACGACTAGCGGGAGGGATCACGCAGTATTTT.

This clone was seen many times. V gene TRBV30 combines with J gene TRBJ1-1; D is possibly TRBD1 (5 bases). The CDR3 has 12 amino acids. From germline, CDR1 is GTSNPN and CDR2 SVGIG (reference sequence). With 5 bases removed from V and 3 bases from J, the gap between germline ends came to 10 bases. The chain's CDR3 is CAWVLGDTEAFF. In DNA form, the CDR3 reads TGTGCCTGGGTTCTGGGGGACACTGAAGCTTTCTTT.

V gene TRBV19 combines with J gene TRBJ1-4; maybe TRBD1 (5 bases). Germline V CDR1 and CDR2: LNHDA, SQIVND (reference sequence). V lost 7 bases and J lost 8, with 11 bases in between. The CDR3 runs 12 residues. The CDR3 here is CASTGGGEKLFF. The DNA for the CDR3 is TGTGCCAGTACCGGCGGGGGGGAAAAACTGTTTTTT.

V gene TRBV11-3 combines with J gene TRBJ2-7, with D unclear. The CDR3 contains 14 residues. Trimming took off 2 bases at V and 6 bases at J, with 14 bases between the two ends. Germline V gene data show CDR1 as SGHNT and CDR2 as YENEEA. Here the CDR3 DNA reads TGTGCCAGCAGCTTATCTTCCGGAGATGGCGAGCAGTACTTC. Protein sequence: CASSLSSGDGEQYF.

Concerning this clone itself: One junction end disagrees with the germline gene, perhaps due to a read error. The chain has TRBV28 and TRBJ2-1; D could derive from TRBD1 or TRBD2 (5 bases each). Germline-derived CDR1 and CDR2 are MDHEN and SYDVKM. The CDR3 covers 11 residues. The CDR3 DNA sequence: TGCGGGACCCTGGGGGATAATGAGCAGTTCTTC. As protein: CGTLGDNEQFF.

This clone appeared a few times. The V gene is TRBV14, the J gene TRBJ2-3, with 7 bases aligning to TRBD1. The CDR3 length is 14 residues. Looked up from germline, CDR1 is SGHDN and CDR2 is FVKESK. The trim removed 4 bases at V and 9 bases at J, leaving 10 bases unmatched. The CDR3 reads CASSPGQASGTQYF. Written as DNA, the CDR3 is TGTGCCAGCAGCCCAGGACAGGCTTCGGGCACGCAGTATTTT. Complete variable domain (other parts from reference TRBV14 and TRBJ2-3): EAGVTQFPSHSVIEKGQTVTLRCDPISGHDNLYWYRRVMGKEIKFLLHFVKESKQDESGMPNNRFLAERTGGTYSTLKVQPAELEDSGVYFCASSPGQASGTQYFGPGTRLTVL.

V and J are TRBV13 and TRBJ2-7; D is possibly TRBD1 (8 bases). This CDR3 has 14 residues. The V and J ends lost 8 bases and 4 bases respectively, with 18 bases between them. Germline CDR1 reads PRHDT; CDR2 reads FYEKMQ (reference sequence). The CDR3 spells CASALLQGGYEQYF. The CDR3 nucleotides are TGTGCCAGCGCCCTTTTACAGGGGGGGTACGAGCAGTACTTC.

This chain connects TRBV5-4 to TRBJ1-3; TRBD1 is a possible D gene (5 bases). The CDR3 has 13 amino acids. Looked up from germline, CDR1 is SGHNT and CDR2 is YYREEE (reference sequence). Deletions cut 5 bases from V and 4 bases from J, with 10 bases between. This CDR3 is CASRQTEGNTIYF. CDR3 DNA sequence: TGTGCCAGCAGACAGACAGAAGGAAACACCATATATTTT.

The J gene is TRBJ2-5, the V gene TRBV4-1; 8 bases agree with TRBD2. CDR1 is MGHRA and CDR2 is YSYEKL in the germline V gene. This CDR3 has 16 residues. J gave up 4 bases and V 4 bases, and 11 bases lay outside the gene matches. The CDR3: CASSRNGGASGETQYF. CDR3 DNA sequence: TGCGCCAGCAGCCGGAACGGGGGGGCCTCTGGAGAGACCCAGTACTTC.

J is TRBJ1-3 and V is TRBV4-1; no clear D. Germline CDR1 reads MGHRA; CDR2 reads YSYEKL. CDR3 length equals 15 residues. V was trimmed by 1 base and J by 1 base, leaving 8 bases between them. Here the CDR3 reads CASSQVGTSGNTIYF. CDR3 DNA: TGCGCCAGCAGCCAAGTGGGCACGTCTGGAAACACCATATATTTT.

In DNA, the CDR3 is TGTGCCAGCAGTGAAGAGTCACAGGGATCCGAGCAGTACTTC. Its protein product is CASSEESQGSEQYF. The chain combines TRBV2 with TRBJ2-7, with a weak D call TRBD1 (6 bases). CDR1 is SNHLY, CDR2 FYNNEI, per germline. This CDR3 has 14 amino acids. Trimming cost V 1 base and J 6 bases, with 13 bases left between them.

This clone was seen a few times. V is TRBV27 and J is TRBJ2-7, with D unclear. CDR3 size: 9 residues. The ends were cut back, 6 bases at V and 6 bases at J, with 3 bases in the middle. Germline CDR1 MNHEY, CDR2 SMNVEV (reference sequence). The CDR3 loop reads CASRLEQYF. DNA of the CDR3: TGTGCCAGCAGGCTCGAGCAGTACTTC.

This clone appeared a few times. Other DNA sequences from this sample encode an identical CDR3 as well. This chain uses TRBV5-1 with TRBJ1-5, with D possibly TRBD1 on 5 matching bases. This CDR3 region has 14 residues. Trimming stripped 0 bases from V and 6 bases from J, with 10 bases between. The V gene's germline CDR1 is SGHRS and CDR2 YFSETQ. The CDR3 DNA reads TGCGCCAGCAGCTTGGGTCAGGGCAGTCAGCCCCAGCATTTT. Translation: CASSLGQGSQPQHF.